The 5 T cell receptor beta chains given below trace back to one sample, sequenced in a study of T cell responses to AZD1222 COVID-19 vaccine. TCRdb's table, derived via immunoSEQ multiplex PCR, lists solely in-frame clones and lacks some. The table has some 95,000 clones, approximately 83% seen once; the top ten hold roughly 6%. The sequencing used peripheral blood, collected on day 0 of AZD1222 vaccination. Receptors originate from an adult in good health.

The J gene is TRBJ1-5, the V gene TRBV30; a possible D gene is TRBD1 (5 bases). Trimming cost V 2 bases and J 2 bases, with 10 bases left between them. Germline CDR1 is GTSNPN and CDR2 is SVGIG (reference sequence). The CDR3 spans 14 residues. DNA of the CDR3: TGTGCCTGGAGTATAGGGACTGGCAATCAGCCCCAGCATTTT. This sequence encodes CAWSIGTGNQPQHF.

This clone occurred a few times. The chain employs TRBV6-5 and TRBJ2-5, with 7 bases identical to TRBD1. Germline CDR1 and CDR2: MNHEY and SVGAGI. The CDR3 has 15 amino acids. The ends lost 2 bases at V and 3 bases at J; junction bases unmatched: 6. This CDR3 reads CASSYLRGIKETQYF. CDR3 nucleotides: TGTGCCAGCAGTTACCTCAGGGGGATAAAAGAGACCCAGTACTTC.

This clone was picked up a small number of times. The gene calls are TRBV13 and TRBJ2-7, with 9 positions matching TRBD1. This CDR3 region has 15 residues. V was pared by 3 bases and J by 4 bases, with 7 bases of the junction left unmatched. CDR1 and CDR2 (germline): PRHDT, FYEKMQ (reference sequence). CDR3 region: CASSFGQGRWYEQYF. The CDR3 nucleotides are TGTGCCAGCAGCTTCGGACAGGGGCGTTGGTACGAGCAGTACTTC.

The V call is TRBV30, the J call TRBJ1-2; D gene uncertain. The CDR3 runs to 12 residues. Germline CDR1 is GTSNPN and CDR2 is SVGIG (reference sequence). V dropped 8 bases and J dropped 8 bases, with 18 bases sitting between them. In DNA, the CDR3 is TGTGCCGGAGGCGAAAGACGGCAGGGCTACACCTTC. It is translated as CAGGERRQGYTF. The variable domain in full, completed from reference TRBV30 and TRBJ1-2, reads SQTIHQWPATLVQPVGSPLSLECTVEGTSNPNLYWYRQAAGRGLQLLFYSVGIGQISSEVPQNLSASRPQDRQFILSSKKLLLSDSGFYLCAGGERRQGYTFGSGTRLTVV.

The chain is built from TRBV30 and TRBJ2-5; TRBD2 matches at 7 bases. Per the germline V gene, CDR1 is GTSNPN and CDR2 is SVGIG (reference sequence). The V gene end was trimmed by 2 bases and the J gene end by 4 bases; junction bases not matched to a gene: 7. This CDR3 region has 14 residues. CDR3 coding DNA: TGTGCCTGGAGTTCACGGGGGGTTCGAGAGACCCAGTACTTC. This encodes CAWSSRGVRETQYF.